The 26 T cell receptor beta chains below come from one sample, sequenced in a study of Ad26.COV2.S vaccination and SARS-CoV-2 variants. Treatment described: roughly 18 received Ad26.COV2.S at low or high dose, single or two shots; several received placebo; per-sample allocation not given. The samples were gathered on day 63 after the first injection of vaccine or placebo. TCRdb keeps only in-frame clones here, not all; method: immunoSEQ multiplex PCR. The sample lists under 550,000 clones, over 75% seen once, with 9.5% to 15% in the top ten. This material consisted of peripheral blood, taken in a trial of Ad26.COV2.S vaccine versus placebo. The receptors stem from a person between 18 and 65 years old who received the Ad26.COV2.S COVID-19 vaccine or a placebo.

The chain has TRBV6-5 and TRBJ2-4, with D possibly being TRBD2 (5 bases). Germline V lookup: CDR1 MNHEY, CDR2 SVGAGI. The CDR3 has 14 residues. V lost 6 bases to trimming and J lost 5 bases, with 14 bases between them. Here the CDR3 reads CASSRGSFENIQYF. DNA for the CDR3: TGTGCCAGCAGCAGAGGGAGTTTCGAAAACATTCAGTACTTC.

The chain carries TRBV25-1 and TRBJ1-1, with D uncertain. CDR1 is MGHDK and CDR2 is SYGVNS in the germline V gene. The CDR3 runs to 12 residues. The ends were cut back, 2 bases at V and 1 base at J, with 2 bases in the middle. The CDR3 bases are TGTGCCAGCAGTGAACAGAACACTGAAGCTTTCTTT. Its translation is CASSEQNTEAFF.

This clone appeared once. The J gene is TRBJ2-1, the V gene TRBV29-1; D gene unclear. CDR1 and CDR2 (germline): SQVTM, ANQGSEA. The V end was cut by 4 bases, the J end by 0 bases, with 7 bases between. The CDR3 consists of 13 residues. CDR3 coding DNA: TGCAGCGTTGGACTGAGCTCCTACAATGAGCAGTTCTTC. The encoded protein is CSVGLSSYNEQFF.

The chain couples TRBV5-4 to TRBJ2-2, with unresolved D. Germline V gene sequence: CDR1 SGHNT, CDR2 YYREEE (reference sequence). The CDR3 is made up of 13 amino acids. Trimming removed 0 bases at V and 4 bases at J, with 4 bases between. CDR3 sequence: CASSLDPTGELFF. DNA of the CDR3: TGTGCCAGCAGCTTGGATCCCACCGGGGAGCTGTTTTTT. The full variable domain, its missing parts supplied by reference TRBV5-4 and TRBJ2-2, is ETGVTQSPTHLIKTRGQQVTLRCSSQSGHNTVSWYQQALGQGPQFIFQYYREEENGRGNFPPRFSGLQFPNYSSELNVNALELDDSALYLCASSLDPTGELFFGEGSRLTVL.

The gene calls are TRBV29-1 and TRBJ2-1; D call uncertain. The CDR3 consists of 13 residues. Germline values: CDR1 SQVTM, CDR2 ANQGSEA. Trimming left V 4 bases short and J 4 bases short, with 11 bases between. The CDR3 loop is CSVVSPNYNEQFF. The CDR3 coding sequence is TGCAGCGTTGTGTCTCCCAATTACAATGAGCAGTTCTTC.

The rearrangement uses TRBV19 and TRBJ2-1; 13 bases are shared with TRBD2. This CDR3 has 14 amino acids. Germline V CDR1 and CDR2: LNHDA, SQIVND (reference sequence). Trimming cost V 4 bases and J 7 bases; bases outside gene matches: 1. CDR3 in DNA: TGTGCCAGTAGTAGGGGACTAGCGGGAAATGAGCAGTTCTTC. Its translation: CASSRGLAGNEQFF.

The table lists this clone with a few counts. The V gene is TRBV7-9, the J gene TRBJ1-1; TRBD1 might be the D (6 bases). The CDR3 runs to 13 residues. CDR1 is SEHNR and CDR2 is FQNEAQ in the germline V gene (reference sequence). With 2 bases removed from V and 4 bases from J, the gap between germline ends came to 8 bases. In nucleotides, the CDR3 is TGTGCCAGCAGCTTAAAACAGGGCACTGAAGCTTTCTTT. Its protein is CASSLKQGTEAFF.

This rearrangement joins TRBV11-2 to TRBJ2-7, with 9 bases matching TRBD1. Looked up from germline, CDR1 is SGHAT and CDR2 is FQNNGV. J was trimmed by 1 base and V by 6 bases; bases with no gene match: 7. The CDR3 is made up of 15 amino acids. CDR3 sequence reads: CASREPGTGSYEQYF. The CDR3 region has the DNA TGTGCCAGCAGAGAACCGGGGACAGGGTCCTACGAGCAGTACTTC.

The chain links TRBV9 to TRBJ2-7, with no clear D. From germline, CDR1 is SGDLS and CDR2 YYNGEE. The V and J ends lost 5 bases and 3 bases respectively, with 6 bases between them. CDR3 size: 11 residues. The CDR3 DNA reads TGTGCCAGCAGTCTCATCTACGAGCAGTACTTC. Its translation is CASSLIYEQYF.

The CDR3 here is CASSRPMDQPQHF. CDR3 coding DNA: TGTGCCAGCAGTCGACCGATGGATCAGCCCCAGCATTTT. The V and J genes are TRBV12-3 or TRBV12-4 and TRBJ1-5, with D uncertain. There are 13 residues in the CDR3. Trimming took off 5 bases at V and 5 bases at J, with 10 bases between the two ends.

The CDR3 DNA is TGTGCCACCAGTGACCTGGGACAGGGAGGCGAGACCCAGTACTTC. This translates into CATSDLGQGGETQYF. V gene TRBV24-1 combines with J gene TRBJ2-5; TRBD1 aligns across 9 bases. The length of the CDR3 is 15 residues. J gave up 5 bases and V 4 bases, and 7 bases lay outside the gene matches. The germline gives CDR1 KGHDR, CDR2 SFDVKD.

In its sample, this clone was seen once. The chain recombines TRBV30 with TRBJ1-6; the D is unclear. Germline V lookup: CDR1 GTSNPN, CDR2 SVGIG (reference sequence). This CDR3 region has 12 residues. V lost 0 bases, J lost 18 bases, and 15 bases lay in between. The CDR3 region has the DNA TGTGCCTGGAGTGTTGGTTCACGAATTTCCCACTTT. Amino acids: CAWSVGSRISHF.

J is TRBJ1-2 and V is TRBV2; D is unclear. Germline CDR1 reads SNHLY; CDR2 reads FYNNEI. The ends were cut back, 6 bases at V and 2 bases at J, with 10 bases in the middle. The CDR3 is 13 amino acids. The CDR3 DNA reads as TGTGCCAGCAGGGGATATTCGAACTATGGCTACACCTTC. It is translated as CASRGYSNYGYTF.

The chain uses TRBV30 and TRBJ2-2; D might be TRBD1 (5 bases). V was trimmed by 3 bases and J by 4 bases, leaving 9 bases between them. CDR1 and CDR2 from the germline V gene are GTSNPN and SVGIG (reference sequence). There are 13 residues in the CDR3. The CDR3 sequence: CAWRGQLTGELFF. DNA of the CDR3: TGTGCCTGGAGGGGGCAGCTCACCGGGGAGCTGTTTTTT. The full variable domain, with the rest looked up from reference TRBV30 and TRBJ2-2, is SQTIHQWPATLVQPVGSPLSLECTVEGTSNPNLYWYRQAAGRGLQLLFYSVGIGQISSEVPQNLSASRPQDRQFILSSKKLLLSDSGFYLCAWRGQLTGELFFGEGSRLTVL.

This chain links TRBV3-1 (or the pseudogene TRBV3-2) with TRBJ2-1; 9 nucleotides align to TRBD2. The CDR3 consists of 16 residues. From germline, CDR1 is LGHDT and CDR2 YNNKEL (reference sequence). Trimming took 4 bases from V and 3 from J; bases not matched to a gene: 7. CDR3 residues: CASSLGTSRRYNEQFF. The CDR3 DNA reads TGTGCCAGCAGCCTTGGGACTAGCAGACGCTACAATGAGCAGTTCTTC.

The V and J genes are TRBV5-8 and TRBJ1-3; 8 bases map to TRBD1. CDR1 is SGHTS, CDR2 YDEGEE, per germline. This CDR3 has 13 amino acids. The ends lost 6 bases at V and 4 bases at J; junction bases unmatched: 3. The CDR3 loop reads CASTRQGGNTIYF. The DNA for the CDR3 is TGTGCCAGCACCCGACAGGGGGGAAACACCATATATTTT. Using reference TRBV5-8 and TRBJ1-3 for the parts outside the CDR3, the full variable domain is EAGVTQSPTHLIKTRGQQATLRCSPISGHTSVYWYQQALGLGLQFLLWYDEGEERNRGNFPPRFSGRQFPNYSSELNVNALELEDSALYLCASTRQGGNTIYFGEGSWLTVV.

V is TRBV7-2 and J is TRBJ2-7; the D gene is possibly TRBD1 (6 bases). The CDR3 has 13 amino acids. V lost 2 bases and J lost 6, with 11 bases in between. The germline V gene has CDR1 SGHTA and CDR2 FQGNSA. CDR3 sequence (DNA): TGTGCCAGCAGCTTACAGGGGCTTGGCGAGCAGTACTTC. Encoded protein: CASSLQGLGEQYF.

In DNA form, the CDR3 reads TGTGCCAGCAGCTTACAAACCGGGACAGGGTCCTACGAGCAGTACTTC. Translation gives CASSLQTGTGSYEQYF. The J gene is TRBJ2-7, the V gene TRBV7-6, with 9 bases lining up with TRBD1. Trimming at V came to 2 bases and at J to 1 base, leaving 6 bases not matched to a gene. This CDR3 has 16 residues. Germline assignment: CDR1 SGHVS and CDR2 FNYEAQ.

CDR3 in amino acids: CASSYSNRAAEATEAFF. CDR3 nucleotides: TGTGCCAGCAGTTACTCGAACAGGGCCGCTGAGGCCACTGAAGCTTTCTTT. The chain has TRBV6-2 or TRBV6-3 and TRBJ1-1, with D perhaps TRBD1 (6 bases). The germline V gene has CDR1 MNHEY and CDR2 SVGEGT. Trimming took off 0 bases at V and 4 bases at J, with 18 bases between the two ends. This CDR3 spans 17 amino acids.

This clone was counted many times. This sequence joins TRBV20-1 and TRBJ2-3; 14 bases fit TRBD2. Trimming cost V 3 bases and J 3 bases; bases outside gene matches: 17. The CDR3 sequence is 20 residues long. Germline V gene sequence: CDR1 DFQATT, CDR2 SNEGSKA (reference sequence). CDR3 bases: TGCAGTGCTAGTCCTCCCCCGGGACTAGCGGGAGATAGAGGTACAGATACGCAGTATTTT. Its translation: CSASPPPGLAGDRGTDTQYF.

The rearrangement uses TRBV27 and TRBJ1-1; D is ambiguous. V lost 6 bases and J lost 2, with 13 bases in between. The CDR3 totals 14 residues. Germline CDR1 reads MNHEY; CDR2 reads SMNVEV (reference sequence). The CDR3 spells CASSPLTPNTEAFF. CDR3 nucleotides: TGTGCCAGCAGCCCACTTACACCCAACACTGAAGCTTTCTTT.

The V gene is TRBV10-3, the J gene TRBJ2-3; a weak D match, TRBD2 (6 bases). V was cut by 3 bases and J by 4 bases, with 11 bases left in between. The germline CDR1 and CDR2 sequences are ENHRY and SYGVKD. The CDR3 is made up of 14 amino acids. The CDR3 is CAISDSGLSDTQYF. In DNA, the CDR3 is TGTGCCATCAGTGATAGCGGACTCTCAGATACGCAGTATTTT.

The CDR3 nucleotides read TGTGCCTGGAGGAGACAGGGGCTTGAGACCCAGTACTTC. This translates into CAWRRQGLETQYF. The chain recombines TRBV30 with TRBJ2-5; 8 bases agree with TRBD1. The V gene's germline CDR1 is GTSNPN and CDR2 SVGIG (reference sequence). With V trimmed by 3 bases and J by 5 bases, 5 bases remained unmatched. The CDR3 covers 13 residues.

The chain recombines TRBV25-1 with TRBJ2-7; a possible D gene is TRBD2 (5 bases). Trimming left V 6 bases short and J 6 bases short, with 9 bases between. From germline, CDR1 is MGHDK and CDR2 SYGVNS. The CDR3 sequence is 11 residues long. The CDR3: CASRYGVEQYF. The CDR3 DNA follows: TGTGCCAGCAGGTACGGGGTCGAGCAGTACTTC.

The chain combines TRBV7-8 with TRBJ2-1; 7 nucleotides match TRBD1. Germline V CDR1 and CDR2: SGHVS, FQNEAQ. This CDR3 region has 16 residues. Trimming took 7 bases from V and 4 from J; bases not matched to a gene: 13. The chain's CDR3 is CASTPLRDSTYNEQFF. As DNA, the CDR3 is TGTGCCAGCACCCCCCTCCGGGACAGTACTTACAATGAGCAGTTCTTC.

The J gene is TRBJ2-3, the V gene TRBV5-1, with 9 bases aligning to TRBD2. J gave up 2 bases and V 4 bases, and 5 bases lay outside the gene matches. CDR1 SGHRS and CDR2 YFSETQ come from the germline V gene. This CDR3 contains 15 residues. The CDR3 is CASSPGLANTDTQYF. The CDR3 DNA reads TGCGCCAGCAGCCCAGGACTAGCGAACACAGATACGCAGTATTTT.